These 22 T cell receptor beta chains were sequenced from one sample in a study of CD4+ T cells in melanoma (dated by TCRdb to the early 2020s). The protocol used for the library was the immunoSEQ multiplex PCR assay. This immuneACCESS table, as held by TCRdb, lists in-frame sequences with V and J called but not all clones. Of the missing ones, under half trace to an unresolved V gene in checked studies; the others have no known cause. This sample gives tens of thousands of clones in total; roughly 78% of them show up just once. Together, the top ten hold around 9.7% of the sample. The receptors were gathered from a human donor with melanoma.

The chain combines TRBV6-1 with TRBJ2-7; the match to TRBD2 covers 8 bases. The V segment lost 1 base and the J segment 2 bases; nucleotides outside the gene matches: 4. Germline values: CDR1 MNHNS, CDR2 SASEGT. The CDR3 is made up of 15 amino acids. The CDR3 is CASSEGGGPPYEQYF. CDR3 nucleotides: TGTGCCAGCAGTGAAGGCGGGGGGCCTCCCTACGAGCAGTACTTC.

The table lists this clone with a count of one. The CDR3 spells CAISGWKEQYF. CDR3 sequence (DNA): TGTGCCATCAGTGGCTGGAAGGAGCAGTACTTC. The V call is TRBV10-3, the J call TRBJ2-5; no firm D call. Trimming left V 4 bases short and J 11 bases short, with 11 bases between. The CDR3 loop spans 11 amino acids. Germline V gives CDR1 ENHRY, CDR2 SYGVKD.

V usage is TRBV7-8 and J usage is TRBJ2-2; TRBD2 aligns across 8 bases. Germline-derived CDR1 and CDR2 are SGHVS and FQNEAQ. This CDR3 comprises 15 residues. Trimming at V came to 0 bases and at J to 7 bases, leaving 4 bases not matched to a gene. CDR3 coding DNA: TGTGCCAGCAGCTTAGCGCTAGCGGGTATCGGGGAGCTGTTTTTT. Translation gives CASSLALAGIGELFF.

This chain uses TRBV18 with TRBJ2-7, with a tentative D call TRBD1 (5 bases). The V end was cut by 4 bases, the J end by 3 bases, with 16 bases between. The CDR3 covers 15 residues. CDR1 and CDR2 from the germline V gene are KGHSH and LQKENI. CDR3 sequence: CASSRTSGSNYEQYF. The DNA of the CDR3 is TGTGCCAGCTCACGTACTTCAGGGTCAAACTACGAGCAGTACTTC.

This chain connects TRBV15 to TRBJ1-1, with TRBD1 matching 10 bases. The ends lost 3 bases at V and 5 bases at J; junction bases unmatched: 9. CDR3 size: 16 residues. CDR1 and CDR2 (germline): LNHNV, YYDKDF (reference sequence). The CDR3 protein is CATSSGTGVPRTEAFF. CDR3 DNA: TGTGCCACCAGCAGCGGGACAGGGGTCCCTCGTACTGAAGCTTTCTTT.

The chain couples TRBV7-3 to TRBJ2-2; the D gene could be TRBD1 or TRBD2 (6 bases each). V was cut by 1 base and J by 2 bases, with 20 bases left in between. The CDR3 is 19 residues long. The germline CDR1 and CDR2 sequences are SGHTA and FQGTGA. The CDR3 bases are TGTGCCAGCAGCTTAAACCGCCTAGGCGGGACACTAAACACCGGGGAGCTGTTTTTT. Protein: CASSLNRLGGTLNTGELFF.

This chain links TRBV7-3 with TRBJ2-3; no firm D call. V was clipped by 4 bases and J by 4 bases, with 18 bases between them. CDR3 length equals 16 residues. In germline, CDR1 is SGHTA, CDR2 FQGTGA. CDR3 in amino acids: CASSSQPLEFADTQYF. The CDR3, as DNA: TGTGCCAGCAGCTCCCAACCCCTAGAGTTCGCAGATACGCAGTATTTT.

This chain links TRBV7-9 with TRBJ2-5; D might be TRBD1 (6 bases). Germline V gives CDR1 SEHNR, CDR2 FQNEAQ (reference sequence). Between the trimmed V and J ends, which lost 5 bases and 2 bases, there was a span of 18 bases. This CDR3 spans 16 amino acids. The CDR3 DNA reads as TGTGCCAGCAGCCCTCCCACCTTTCAGGGGCAAGAGACCCAGTACTTC. It is translated as CASSPPTFQGQETQYF.

This clone showed up just once. The gene calls are TRBV2 and TRBJ1-1; D is possibly TRBD1 (5 bases). This CDR3 comprises 16 residues. The germline V and J ends were trimmed by 6 bases and 4 bases, with 21 bases remaining between them. Germline CDR1 is SNHLY and CDR2 is FYNNEI. As DNA, the CDR3 is TGTGCCAGCAGCGCCGATGGAGGAGGGGCGGTCACTGAAGCTTTCTTT. Translating it yields CASSADGGGAVTEAFF.

The V gene is TRBV4-1, the J gene TRBJ2-5; a weak D match, TRBD1 (6 bases). V shed 6 bases and J shed 4 bases, with 12 bases lying between them. CDR1 and CDR2 (germline): MGHRA, YSYEKL. This CDR3 has 13 residues. CDR3: CASREQGRETQYF. The DNA for the CDR3 is TGCGCCAGCAGAGAACAGGGTCGAGAGACCCAGTACTTC.

This clone was counted only a few times. The rearrangement joins TRBV18 to TRBJ1-1; D unresolved. Germline V gene lookup returns CDR1 KGHSH and CDR2 LQKENI. The CDR3 has 13 residues. Between the trimmed V and J ends, which lost 1 base and 4 bases, there was a span of 7 bases. CDR3 nucleotide sequence: TGTGCCAGCTCACCACGAAGCGGCACTGAAGCTTTCTTT. It is translated as CASSPRSGTEAFF.

The rearrangement uses TRBV18 and TRBJ1-4; tentative D call: TRBD1 (5 bases). Germline loops: CDR1 KGHSH, CDR2 LQKENI. The CDR3 is made up of 14 amino acids. Trimming removed 1 base at V and 2 bases at J, with 5 bases between. CDR3 loop: CASSPRQTNEKLFF. The CDR3 DNA sequence: TGTGCCAGCTCACCACGACAGACTAATGAAAAACTGTTTTTT.

The rearrangement links TRBV6-1 to TRBJ1-1, with unresolved D. CDR1 is MNHNS and CDR2 is SASEGT in the germline V gene. The V end lost 1 base, the J end lost 4 bases, and 7 bases lay between the germline ends. The CDR3 totals 13 residues. The CDR3 is CASSEVGSTEAFF. The CDR3 DNA is TGTGCCAGCAGTGAAGTAGGGAGCACTGAAGCTTTCTTT.

The rearrangement links TRBV7-8 to TRBJ1-1; D is possibly TRBD1 (6 bases). The CDR3 totals 14 residues. Germline V gene lookup returns CDR1 SGHVS and CDR2 FQNEAQ. Trimming removed 5 bases at V and 3 bases at J, with 13 bases between. The CDR3 spells CASSLRGADTEAFF. CDR3 coding DNA: TGTGCCAGCAGCCTACGGGGGGCGGACACTGAAGCTTTCTTT.

This chain joins TRBV11-3 and TRBJ2-2; D might be TRBD1 or TRBD2, each matching 5 bases. Germline CDR1 and CDR2: SGHNT and YENEEA. There are 15 residues in the CDR3. Between the trimmed V and J ends, which lost 5 bases and 1 base, there was a span of 11 bases. DNA for the CDR3: TGTGCCAGCAGCCCCGGGACGGTGAACACCGGGGAGCTGTTTTTT. It encodes CASSPGTVNTGELFF.

V and J are TRBV6-1 and TRBJ1-3; D is ambiguous. Germline assignment: CDR1 MNHNS and CDR2 SASEGT. The V gene lost 3 bases and the J gene lost 9 bases, with 15 bases spanning the gap. The CDR3 sequence is 14 residues long. The CDR3 spells CASSDTLLSVTIYF. In nucleotides, the CDR3 is TGTGCCAGCAGTGATACTCTTTTATCAGTCACCATATATTTT.

The rearrangement joins TRBV4-1 to TRBJ1-5, with D possibly TRBD1 on 5 matching bases. The germline V gene encodes CDR1 MGHRA and CDR2 YSYEKL. V shed 4 bases and J shed 4 bases, with 11 bases lying between them. The CDR3 has 14 amino acids. Here the CDR3 reads CASSLQVLNQPQHF. The CDR3 bases are TGCGCCAGCAGCCTACAGGTATTGAATCAGCCCCAGCATTTT.

The chain combines TRBV11-2 with TRBJ2-5, with 8 bases fitting TRBD2. Germline trimming cut 5 bases from V and 2 bases from J; bases unmatched to any gene: 10. In germline, CDR1 is SGHAT, CDR2 FQNNGV. There are 16 residues in the CDR3. CDR3 loop: CASSLGPTSGQETQYF. CDR3 bases: TGTGCCAGCAGCCTAGGGCCCACTAGCGGTCAAGAGACCCAGTACTTC. Combining the CDR3 with reference TRBV11-2 and TRBJ2-5 gives the whole variable domain EAGVAQSPRYKIIEKRQSVAFWCNPISGHATLYWYQQILGQGPKLLIQFQNNGVVDDSQLPKDRFSAERLKGVDSTLKIQPAKLEDSAVYLCASSLGPTSGQETQYFGPGTRLLVL.

The V and J genes are TRBV18 and TRBJ1-3; D not resolved. V lost 2 bases, J lost 0 bases, and 11 bases lay in between. This CDR3 has 16 residues. CDR1 and CDR2 (germline): KGHSH, LQKENI. The CDR3 region has the DNA TGTGCCAGCTCACCATTAGACCCGACCTCTGGAAACACCATATATTTT. It codes for CASSPLDPTSGNTIYF.

The chain has TRBV7-9 and TRBJ1-2; weak D call: TRBD1 (6 bases). V was shortened by 3 bases and J by 0 bases, with 11 bases between the two germline ends. The germline CDR1 and CDR2 sequences are SEHNR and FQNEAQ (reference sequence). The CDR3 is 15 amino acids. CDR3 protein: CASSLNSGANYGYTF. DNA of the CDR3: TGTGCCAGCAGCTTGAATTCAGGGGCTAACTATGGCTACACCTTC.

The chain recombines TRBV5-1 with TRBJ2-3; D is perhaps TRBD1 (5 bases). Trimming cost V 3 bases and J 5 bases, with 13 bases left between them. Germline-derived CDR1 and CDR2 are SGHRS and YFSETQ. The CDR3 covers 14 residues. The CDR3 protein is CASSSRQGRDTQYF. The CDR3 DNA follows: TGCGCCAGCAGCTCCCGGCAGGGAAGAGATACGCAGTATTTT. Full variable domain (missing parts from reference TRBV5-1 and TRBJ2-3): KAGVTQTPRYLIKTRGQQVTLSCSPISGHRSVSWYQQTPGQGLQFLFEYFSETQRNKGNFPGRFSGRQFSNSRSEMNVSTLELGDSALYLCASSSRQGRDTQYFGPGTRLTVL.

Remarks on this clone: Within the sample, other DNA sequences also encode this same CDR3. For the CDR3, the DNA is TGTGCCAGCAGCCCTAGTAACTATGGCTACACCTTC. Amino acids: CASSPSNYGYTF. The chain recombines TRBV6-5 with TRBJ1-2; D unclear. Germline values: CDR1 MNHEY, CDR2 SVGAGI. V gave up 6 bases and J gave up 1 base, with 6 bases separating them. The CDR3 is made up of 12 amino acids.